A single sample gave rise to the 14 T cell receptor beta chains below, sequenced in a study of blood T cell repertoires in COVID-19. The data were produced by immunoSEQ multiplex PCR, yet TCRdb's version contains in-frame clones alone and is incomplete. The sample has roughly 150,000 clones, just over 85% seen once. The sample consisted of PBMCs or T cells enriched from blood (not recorded which). The receptor source for this set is a man aged 50 to 59 who had recovered from COVID-19.

V gene TRBV15 combines with J gene TRBJ1-4; 7 bases line up with TRBD1. V was pared by 3 bases and J by 6 bases, with 4 bases of the junction left unmatched. This CDR3 has 14 amino acids. Germline CDR1 LNHNV, CDR2 YYDKDF (reference sequence). This CDR3 reads CATSSQQGYEKLFF. Here the CDR3 DNA reads TGTGCCACCAGCAGTCAACAGGGGTATGAAAAACTGTTTTTT.

This chain uses TRBV7-2 with TRBJ2-2, with a weak D call TRBD1 (6 bases). The V and J ends lost 4 bases and 4 bases respectively, with 16 bases between them. The CDR3 has 16 residues. Germline lookup yields CDR1 SGHTA and CDR2 FQGNSA. The CDR3 is CASSSQGRPATGELFF. Written as DNA, the CDR3 is TGTGCCAGCAGCTCCCAGGGGCGTCCTGCCACCGGGGAGCTGTTTTTT.

The rearrangement joins TRBV5-1 to TRBJ1-2; D ambiguous. The CDR3 runs 13 residues. V was cut by 1 base and J by 6 bases, with 10 bases left in between. CDR1 and CDR2 from the germline V gene are SGHRS and YFSETQ. The CDR3 protein is CASSLQAVDGYTF. CDR3 bases: TGCGCCAGCAGCTTGCAGGCAGTCGATGGCTACACCTTC.

The chain recombines TRBV6-5 with TRBJ2-7; TRBD1 matches at 9 bases. CDR3 length: 15 amino acids. Unmatched junction bases numbered 1, after V lost 0 bases and J lost 1 base. Germline V gene lookup returns CDR1 MNHEY and CDR2 SVGAGI. The CDR3 loop is CASSYSGQGSYEQYF. In DNA, the CDR3 is TGTGCCAGCAGTTACTCGGGACAGGGTTCCTACGAGCAGTACTTC.

This clone was recorded a few times. The chain couples TRBV7-2 to TRBJ1-5; TRBD1 agrees at 10 bases. The CDR3 has 16 amino acids. Germline CDR1 is SGHTA and CDR2 is FQGNSA. The V and J ends lost 3 bases and 4 bases, in that order; junction bases with no gene match: 6. CDR3 bases: TGTGCCAGCAGCTTGACCGGGACAGGGGCGAATCAGCCCCAGCATTTT. This sequence encodes CASSLTGTGANQPQHF.

The rearrangement joins TRBV5-4 to TRBJ2-7; TRBD2 matches at 8 bases. V dropped 0 bases and J dropped 2; count of bases not matched to a gene: 4. Looked up from germline, CDR1 is SGHNT and CDR2 is YYREEE (reference sequence). The CDR3 has 15 residues. CDR3 coding DNA: TGTGCCAGCAGCTTGGGTCCAGCGGGGGCCTACGAGCAGTACTTC. Its translation: CASSLGPAGAYEQYF. The full variable domain, with the rest looked up from reference TRBV5-4 and TRBJ2-7, is ETGVTQSPTHLIKTRGQQVTLRCSSQSGHNTVSWYQQALGQGPQFIFQYYREEENGRGNFPPRFSGLQFPNYSSELNVNALELDDSALYLCASSLGPAGAYEQYFGPGTRLTVT.

The chain joins TRBV4-3 to TRBJ1-1; 8 bases are a match to TRBD1. Germline assignment: CDR1 LGHNA and CDR2 YSLEER. CDR3 length: 14 residues. Losses at the gene ends were 5 bases for V and 7 bases for J; bases not matched to a gene: 9. CDR3 DNA sequence: TGCGCCAGCAGCTATGTCAGGGGGCCGGATGAAGCTTTCTTT. This translates into CASSYVRGPDEAFF.

CDR3 coding DNA: TGTGCCAGCTCACCACCGGGACAGCGAAAAGAGACCCAGTACTTC. Protein product: CASSPPGQRKETQYF. J is TRBJ2-5 and V is TRBV18, with 7 bases aligning to TRBD1. Germline CDR1 is KGHSH and CDR2 is LQKENI. The CDR3 covers 15 residues. J gave up 3 bases and V 0 bases, and 4 bases lay outside the gene matches.

This sequence joins TRBV7-8 and TRBJ2-7; 9 positions agree with TRBD2. Germline V CDR1 and CDR2: SGHVS, FQNEAQ. This CDR3 spans 14 amino acids. The J segment lost 4 bases and the V segment lost 3 bases, leaving 4 bases of the junction unmatched. Here the CDR3 reads CASSFSGGLYEQYV. CDR3 bases: TGTGCCAGCAGCTTTAGCGGGGGCCTTTACGAGCAGTACGTC.

The chain couples TRBV6-5 to TRBJ2-7; D unresolved. The V gene's germline CDR1 is MNHEY and CDR2 SVGAGI. The CDR3 runs 13 residues. Trimming left V 4 bases short and J 3 bases short, with 10 bases between. The CDR3 loop is CASSSTHHYEQYF. CDR3 in DNA: TGTGCCAGCAGTTCAACACACCACTACGAGCAGTACTTC.

The rearrangement uses TRBV19 and TRBJ2-3, with a tentative D call TRBD2 (6 bases). Germline CDR1 and CDR2: LNHDA and SQIVND (reference sequence). With 1 base removed from V and 2 bases from J, the gap between germline ends came to 10 bases. The CDR3 consists of 15 residues. CDR3 residues: CASSIAGENTDTQYF. The CDR3, as DNA: TGTGCCAGTAGTATAGCGGGAGAAAACACAGATACGCAGTATTTT.

CDR3 bases: TGTGCCAGCTCACCACGACCCAGGGAAGAGACCCAGTACTTC. Protein: CASSPRPREETQYF. V gene TRBV18 combines with J gene TRBJ2-5, with a possible D match to TRBD1 (5 bases). CDR3 size: 14 residues. V lost 1 base, J lost 3 bases, and 9 bases lay in between. Per germline, CDR1 KGHSH and CDR2 LQKENI.

The genes are TRBV7-3 and TRBJ2-5; perhaps TRBD1 as D (6 bases). From germline, CDR1 is SGHTA and CDR2 FQGTGA. The ends were cut back, 5 bases at V and 3 bases at J, with 10 bases in the middle. CDR3 length: 13 amino acids. CDR3 amino acids: CASSRGQKETQYF. In nucleotides, the CDR3 is TGTGCCAGCAGCCGGGGACAAAAAGAGACCCAGTACTTC.

This clone came up a few times. The V and J genes are TRBV2 and TRBJ2-3, with D unclear. V was shortened by 1 base and J by 2 bases, with 10 bases between the two germline ends. The CDR3 loop spans 15 amino acids. CDR1 and CDR2 (germline): SNHLY, FYNNEI. The CDR3 reads CASSEEGGPTDTQYF. For the CDR3, the DNA is TGTGCCAGCAGTGAAGAAGGTGGGCCCACAGATACGCAGTATTTT.